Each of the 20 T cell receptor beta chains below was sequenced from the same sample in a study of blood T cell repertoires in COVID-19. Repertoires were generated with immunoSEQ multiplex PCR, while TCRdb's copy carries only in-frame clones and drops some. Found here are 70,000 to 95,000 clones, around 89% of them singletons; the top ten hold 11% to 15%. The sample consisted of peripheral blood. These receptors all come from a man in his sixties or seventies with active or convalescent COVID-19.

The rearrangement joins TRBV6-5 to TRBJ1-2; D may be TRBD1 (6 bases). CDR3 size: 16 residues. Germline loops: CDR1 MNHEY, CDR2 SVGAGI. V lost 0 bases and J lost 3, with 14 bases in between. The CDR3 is CASSYSISGGDYGYTF. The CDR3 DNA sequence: TGTGCCAGCAGTTACTCGATTTCGGGGGGCGACTATGGCTACACCTTC.

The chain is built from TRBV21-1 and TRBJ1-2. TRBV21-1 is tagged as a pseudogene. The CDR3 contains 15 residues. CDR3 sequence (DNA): TGTGCCAGCTCCTATAATGGGGAGGGCCGCTATGGCTACACCTTC. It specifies CASSYNGEGRYGYTF.

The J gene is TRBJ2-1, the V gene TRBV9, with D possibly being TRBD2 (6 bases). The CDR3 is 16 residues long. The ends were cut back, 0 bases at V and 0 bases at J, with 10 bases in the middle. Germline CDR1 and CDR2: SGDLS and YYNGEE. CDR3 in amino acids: CASSVGGVSSYNEQFF. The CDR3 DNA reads TGTGCCAGCAGCGTAGGGGGGGTAAGCTCCTACAATGAGCAGTTCTTC.

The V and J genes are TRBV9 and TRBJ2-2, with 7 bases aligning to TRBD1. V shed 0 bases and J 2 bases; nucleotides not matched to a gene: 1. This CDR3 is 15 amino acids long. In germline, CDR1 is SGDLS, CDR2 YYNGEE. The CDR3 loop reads CASSVGQGNTGELFF. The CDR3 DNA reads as TGTGCCAGCAGCGTAGGACAGGGTAACACCGGGGAGCTGTTTTTT. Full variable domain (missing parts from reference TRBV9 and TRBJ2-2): DSGVTQTPKHLITATGQRVTLRCSPRSGDLSVYWYQQSLDQGLQFLIQYYNGEERAKGNILERFSAQQFPDLHSELNLSSLELGDSALYFCASSVGQGNTGELFFGEGSRLTVL.

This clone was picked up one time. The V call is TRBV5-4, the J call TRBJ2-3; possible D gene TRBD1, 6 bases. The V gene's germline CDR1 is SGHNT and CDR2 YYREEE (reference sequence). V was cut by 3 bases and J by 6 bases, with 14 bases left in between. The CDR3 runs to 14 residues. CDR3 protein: CASSSTTTGDTQYF. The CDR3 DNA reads TGTGCCAGCAGCTCTACCACTACAGGGGATACGCAGTATTTT.

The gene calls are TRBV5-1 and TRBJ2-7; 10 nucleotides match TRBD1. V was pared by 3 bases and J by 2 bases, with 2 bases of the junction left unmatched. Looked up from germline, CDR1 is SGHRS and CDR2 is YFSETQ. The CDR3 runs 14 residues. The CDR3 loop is CASSSGQGTYEQYF. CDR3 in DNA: TGCGCCAGCAGCTCGGGACAGGGGACCTACGAGCAGTACTTC.

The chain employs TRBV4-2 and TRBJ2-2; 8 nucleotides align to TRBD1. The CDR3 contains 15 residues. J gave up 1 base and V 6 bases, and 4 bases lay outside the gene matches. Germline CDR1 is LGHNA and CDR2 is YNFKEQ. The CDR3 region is CASSTGTGNTGELFF. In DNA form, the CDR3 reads TGTGCCAGCAGTACCGGGACAGGGAACACCGGGGAGCTGTTTTTT.

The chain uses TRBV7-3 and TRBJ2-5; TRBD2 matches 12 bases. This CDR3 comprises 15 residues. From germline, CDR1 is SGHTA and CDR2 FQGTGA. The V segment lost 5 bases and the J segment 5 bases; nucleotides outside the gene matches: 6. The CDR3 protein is CASSPGLAGWETQYF. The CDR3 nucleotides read TGTGCCAGCAGCCCAGGACTAGCGGGGTGGGAGACCCAGTACTTC.

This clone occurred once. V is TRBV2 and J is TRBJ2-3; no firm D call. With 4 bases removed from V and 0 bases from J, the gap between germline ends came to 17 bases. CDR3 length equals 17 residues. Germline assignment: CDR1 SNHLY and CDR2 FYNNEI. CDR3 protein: CASSAVTRLISTDTQYF. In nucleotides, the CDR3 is TGTGCCAGCAGTGCCGTCACGAGGCTAATTAGCACAGATACGCAGTATTTT.

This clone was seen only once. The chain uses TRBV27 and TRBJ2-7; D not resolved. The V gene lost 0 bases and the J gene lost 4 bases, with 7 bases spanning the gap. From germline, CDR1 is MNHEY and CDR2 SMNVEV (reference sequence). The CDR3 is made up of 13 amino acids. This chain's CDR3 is CASSLSPSYEQYF. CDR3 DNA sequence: TGTGCCAGCAGTTTATCGCCCAGTTACGAGCAGTACTTC.

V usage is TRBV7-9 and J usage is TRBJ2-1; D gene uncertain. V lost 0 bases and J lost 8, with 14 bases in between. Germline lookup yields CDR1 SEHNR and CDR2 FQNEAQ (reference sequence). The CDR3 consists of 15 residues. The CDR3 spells CASSLAVSMGDEQFF. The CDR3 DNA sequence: TGTGCCAGCAGCTTAGCGGTCAGTATGGGCGATGAGCAGTTCTTC.

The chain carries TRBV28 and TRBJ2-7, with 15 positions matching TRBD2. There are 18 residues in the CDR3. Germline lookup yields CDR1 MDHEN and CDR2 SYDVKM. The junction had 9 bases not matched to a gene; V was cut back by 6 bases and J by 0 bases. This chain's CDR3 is CASRPPGTSGRYSYEQYF. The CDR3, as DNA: TGTGCCAGCAGGCCCCCCGGGACTAGCGGGAGGTACTCCTACGAGCAGTACTTC.

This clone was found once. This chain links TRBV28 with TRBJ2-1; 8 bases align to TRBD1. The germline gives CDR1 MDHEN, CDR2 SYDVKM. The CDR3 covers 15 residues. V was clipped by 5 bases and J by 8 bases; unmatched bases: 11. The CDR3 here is CASSIPQGAMDEQFF. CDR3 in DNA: TGTGCCAGCAGTATCCCGCAGGGGGCAATGGATGAGCAGTTCTTC.

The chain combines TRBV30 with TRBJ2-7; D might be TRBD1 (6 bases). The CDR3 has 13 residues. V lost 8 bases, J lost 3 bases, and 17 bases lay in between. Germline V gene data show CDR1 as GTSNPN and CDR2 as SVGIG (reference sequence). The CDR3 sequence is CARRRKQGYEQYF. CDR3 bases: TGTGCCAGACGAAGGAAACAGGGCTACGAGCAGTACTTC.

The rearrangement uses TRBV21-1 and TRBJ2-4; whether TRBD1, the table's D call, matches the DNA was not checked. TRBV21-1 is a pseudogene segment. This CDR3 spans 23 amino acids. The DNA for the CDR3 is TGTGCCAGCAGCACCCTCACTCAGGGGACAGGGAAGGTCGACCGACTAGCCAAAAACATTCAGTACTTC. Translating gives CASSTLTQGTGKVDRLAKNIQYF.

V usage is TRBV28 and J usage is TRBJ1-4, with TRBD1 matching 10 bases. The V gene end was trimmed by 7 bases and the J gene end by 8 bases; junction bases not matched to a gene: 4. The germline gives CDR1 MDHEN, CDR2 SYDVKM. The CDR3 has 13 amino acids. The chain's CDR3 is CASTTGGAEKLFF. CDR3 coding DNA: TGTGCCAGCACGACAGGGGGCGCGGAAAAACTGTTTTTT.

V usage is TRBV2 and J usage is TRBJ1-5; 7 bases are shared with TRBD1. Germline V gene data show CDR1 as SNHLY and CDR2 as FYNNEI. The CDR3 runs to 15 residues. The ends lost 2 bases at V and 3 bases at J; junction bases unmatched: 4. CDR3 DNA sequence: TGTGCCAGCAGTGAAAACAGGGGAATCAATCAGCCCCAGCATTTT. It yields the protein CASSENRGINQPQHF.

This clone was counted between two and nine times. The CDR3 spells CASSETYRNTEAFF. The CDR3 nucleotides are TGTGCCAGCAGTGAAACTTACAGAAACACTGAAGCTTTCTTT. V usage is TRBV2 and J usage is TRBJ1-1; D remains ambiguous. Trimming pared 2 bases from V and 2 bases from J, leaving 9 bases between. The CDR3 is made up of 14 amino acids. Germline CDR1 and CDR2: SNHLY and FYNNEI.

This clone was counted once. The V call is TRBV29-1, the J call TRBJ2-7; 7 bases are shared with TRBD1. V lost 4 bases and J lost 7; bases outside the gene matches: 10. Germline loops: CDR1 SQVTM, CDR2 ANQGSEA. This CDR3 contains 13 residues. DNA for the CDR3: TGCAGCGTTGGGAGGACAGGATTGTTGGAGCAGTACTTC. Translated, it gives CSVGRTGLLEQYF.

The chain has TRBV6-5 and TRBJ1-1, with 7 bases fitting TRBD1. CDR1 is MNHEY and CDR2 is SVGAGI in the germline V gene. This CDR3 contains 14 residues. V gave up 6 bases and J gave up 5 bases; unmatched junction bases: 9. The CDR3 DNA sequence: TGTGCCAGCAGCACGCCCCAGGGGGGTACTGAAGCTTTCTTT. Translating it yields CASSTPQGGTEAFF.